The clone carrying this TCR beta chain occurred a few times. Its cognate antigen is unknown. The sample comes from a study of identical twins. Findings and caveats of the study: In monozygotic twins, models underestimated the sharing of out-of-frame TCR alpha. Beta out-of-frame sequences displayed a weaker excess of sharing between twins. The study based its conclusions on cross-sectional statistical analysis and did not follow the same donors.

With template switching, a universal primer site was added, and the cDNA carried unique molecular identifiers. One entry per CDR3 protein, called by TCRdb with MiXCR from the 5' RACE reads. The sample lists about 810,000 distinct CDR3 sequences, approximately 13% occurring once. The CDR3 is 13 residues long. J lost 6 bases, V lost 6 bases, and 8 bases had no gene match. Germline CDR1 reads DFQATT; CDR2 reads SNEGSKA (reference sequence). The same data also went into a second study, on yellow fever vaccine responses in identical twins.

The sample was PBMCs. This chain uses TRBV20-1 with TRBJ2-1; 7 bases match TRBD1. The TCR sequence derives from a woman younger than 30 in good health. CDR3 sequence (DNA): TGCAGTGCAAGGGACAGCCGGATCAATGAGCAGTTCTTC. Protein sequence: CSARDSRINEQFF.